Following are 17 T cell receptor beta chains from one sample sequenced in a study of T cell changes during pregnancy in multiple sclerosis. Assay used: immunoSEQ multiplex PCR; TCRdb lists only in-frame clones, some missing. The table records more than 40,000 clones, about 92% of them present only once. Source: CD4+ T cells from peripheral blood mononuclear cells, taken in the third trimester of pregnancy. The receptors were gathered from a female donor with multiple sclerosis, enrolled in a pregnancy study.

The chain recombines TRBV29-1 with TRBJ1-5; no clear D. The CDR3 runs to 13 residues. The V gene lost 5 bases and the J gene lost 0 bases, with 8 bases spanning the gap. Germline V gene sequence: CDR1 SQVTM, CDR2 ANQGSEA. The DNA of the CDR3 is TGCAGCGTTTACGAGGGTAGCAATCAGCCCCAGCATTTT. Amino acid sequence: CSVYEGSNQPQHF.

CDR3 sequence (DNA): TGTGCCAGCAGCTATCGATCCAGGACAGGGTATCCCAACACAGATACGCAGTATTTT. Amino acid sequence: CASSYRSRTGYPNTDTQYF. The chain employs TRBV11-2 and TRBJ2-3; 8 bases align to TRBD1. The germline V gene encodes CDR1 SGHAT and CDR2 FQNNGV. The CDR3 runs 19 residues. The J segment lost 2 bases and the V segment lost 4 bases, leaving 17 bases of the junction unmatched.

This clone is large (0.1 to 1%) within its sample. V is TRBV27 and J is TRBJ1-2; 8 nucleotides line up with TRBD1. V shed 5 bases, J shed 0 bases, and the junction held 2 bases outside the gene matches. The CDR3 runs to 14 residues. Looked up from germline, CDR1 is MNHEY and CDR2 is SMNVEV (reference sequence). The CDR3 spells CASSIQGANYGYTF. In nucleotides, the CDR3 is TGTGCCAGCAGTATACAGGGGGCTAACTATGGCTACACCTTC.

The chain recombines TRBV7-2 with TRBJ2-4; 9 nucleotides align to TRBD2. Germline V lookup: CDR1 SGHTA, CDR2 FQGNSA. V dropped 2 bases and J dropped 5; count of bases not matched to a gene: 7. The CDR3 has 16 amino acids. DNA of the CDR3: TGTGCCAGCAGCTTAAGGCCTAGCGGGATACAAAACATTCAGTACTTC. Its translation is CASSLRPSGIQNIQYF.

This sequence joins TRBV19 and TRBJ1-5, with 8 bases matching TRBD1. In germline, CDR1 is LNHDA, CDR2 SQIVND (reference sequence). There are 16 residues in the CDR3. The V and J ends lost 7 bases and 4 bases, in that order; junction bases with no gene match: 12. The CDR3 DNA is TGTGCCAGTACCATCAAACAGGGGGGAGTAAATCAGCCCCAGCATTTT. Translation: CASTIKQGGVNQPQHF.

The chain recombines TRBV6-5 with TRBJ1-2; maybe TRBD1 (6 bases). V lost 6 bases and J lost 1, with 9 bases in between. This CDR3 contains 13 residues. Germline CDR1 MNHEY, CDR2 SVGAGI. DNA for the CDR3: TGTGCCAGCAGGCGGACAGTTAACTATGGCTACACCTTC. Translated: CASRRTVNYGYTF.

This sequence joins TRBV28 and TRBJ2-7; 7 bases agree with TRBD1. The CDR3 sequence is 13 residues long. The germline V gene has CDR1 MDHEN and CDR2 SYDVKM. Trimming took 5 bases from V and 3 from J; bases not matched to a gene: 4. The chain's CDR3 is CASSIPGGYEQYF. The CDR3 nucleotides read TGTGCCAGCAGTATCCCAGGGGGCTACGAGCAGTACTTC.

The genes are TRBV19 and TRBJ2-7; TRBD2 matches 9 bases. V lost 3 bases to trimming and J lost 2 bases; unmatched junction nucleotides: 5. The germline CDR1 and CDR2 sequences are LNHDA and SQIVND (reference sequence). The CDR3 is made up of 15 amino acids. The chain's CDR3 is CASSILAGFAYEQYF. The CDR3 nucleotides read TGTGCCAGTAGTATTCTAGCGGGGTTCGCCTACGAGCAGTACTTC.

CDR3: CAWRGQVNQPQHF. The DNA of the CDR3 is TGTGCCTGGAGGGGACAGGTGAATCAGCCCCAGCATTTT. This chain uses TRBV30 with TRBJ1-5; TRBD1 matches 8 bases. Germline-derived CDR1 and CDR2 are GTSNPN and SVGIG (reference sequence). V was pared by 3 bases and J by 4 bases, with 2 bases of the junction left unmatched. There are 13 residues in the CDR3.

The V gene is TRBV11-3, the J gene TRBJ2-1; no firm D call. Deletions cut 5 bases from V and 8 bases from J, with 19 bases between. This CDR3 spans 15 amino acids. Per the germline V gene, CDR1 is SGHNT and CDR2 is YENEEA. The CDR3 sequence is CASSPHLRGPDEQFF. CDR3 coding DNA: TGTGCCAGCAGCCCCCACCTTCGAGGCCCCGATGAGCAGTTCTTC.

This clone was observed a single time. The chain is built from TRBV18 and TRBJ2-3, with D possibly being TRBD1 (6 bases). Germline V CDR1 and CDR2: KGHSH, LQKENI. Trimming stripped 3 bases from V and 0 bases from J, with 7 bases between. This CDR3 contains 14 residues. CDR3 loop: CASSPGQSTDTQYF. The CDR3 DNA follows: TGTGCCAGCTCACCGGGACAAAGCACAGATACGCAGTATTTT.

In nucleotides, the CDR3 is TGCGCCAGCAGCCAAGTCCCAGTGGCAGATACGCAGTATTTT. Translated: CASSQVPVADTQYF. This chain uses TRBV4-1 with TRBJ2-3; D gene unclear. Looked up from germline, CDR1 is MGHRA and CDR2 is YSYEKL. V gave up 1 base and J gave up 4 bases, with 9 bases separating them. This CDR3 spans 14 amino acids.

The genes are TRBV19 and TRBJ2-5; 9 positions match TRBD2. CDR1 and CDR2 from the germline V gene are LNHDA and SQIVND (reference sequence). The length of the CDR3 is 14 residues. Unmatched junction bases numbered 5, after V lost 5 bases and J lost 4 bases. CDR3 region: CASSLGTSPETQYF. The CDR3 DNA follows: TGTGCCAGTAGTTTAGGGACTAGCCCAGAGACCCAGTACTTC.

This chain links TRBV5-1 with TRBJ2-7; 7 bases agree with TRBD1. Germline loops: CDR1 SGHRS, CDR2 YFSETQ. V lost 4 bases to trimming and J lost 4 bases; unmatched junction nucleotides: 8. The CDR3 sequence is 14 residues long. For the CDR3, the DNA is TGCGCCAGCAGCAATGACAGGGTCGGTTACGAGCAGTACTTC. Protein: CASSNDRVGYEQYF.

The chain combines TRBV7-9 with TRBJ2-3, with D possibly TRBD2 on 6 matching bases. Germline CDR1 SEHNR, CDR2 FQNEAQ (reference sequence). The CDR3 runs 17 residues. Trimming shortened V by 0 bases and J by 4 bases, and 17 bases separated the two germline ends. The CDR3 coding sequence is TGTGCCAGCAGCTTAGCGACCACTAGCACGGCACCAGATACGCAGTATTTT. The encoded protein is CASSLATTSTAPDTQYF.

V gene TRBV4-2 combines with J gene TRBJ2-1; TRBD2 agrees at 8 bases. From germline, CDR1 is LGHNA and CDR2 YNFKEQ. Unmatched junction bases numbered 13, after V lost 0 bases and J lost 3 bases. The CDR3 runs 19 residues. The CDR3 protein is CASSQDVGAGGVNYNEQFF. Here the CDR3 DNA reads TGTGCCAGCAGCCAAGATGTAGGGGCGGGAGGTGTAAACTACAATGAGCAGTTCTTC.

The chain links TRBV27 to TRBJ2-7, with 7 bases that match TRBD1. CDR1 is MNHEY, CDR2 SMNVEV, per germline (reference sequence). Unmatched junction bases numbered 12, after V lost 8 bases and J lost 2 bases. CDR3 size: 15 residues. CDR3 DNA sequence: TGTGCCAGCTGGGGTGCTGGGGACAGACCCTACGAGCAGTACTTC. Protein: CASWGAGDRPYEQYF.